This T cell receptor (beta chain) came from a study of T cells in Graves' hyperthyroidism and ophthalmopathy. The CDR3 has 15 residues. Germline trimming cut 5 bases from V and 9 bases from J; bases unmatched to any gene: 15. Germline V gene sequence: CDR1 SGHTA, CDR2 FQGNSA. Points from the study as a whole: Ophthalmopathy, as predicted by the model, came a median around 6 months after the prediction. Ophthalmopathy cases were set apart from stable hyperthyroidism by a 13 V-J model.

Exclusions: uncontrolled infection, other autoimmune disease, pregnancy, lactation. Clinical symptoms, serum thyroxine and TRAb, thyroid ultrasound and orbital computed tomography were used for the diagnoses. This clonotype was seen ten or more times. Its antigen is still unknown. RNA transcripts yielded amplified TCR beta CDR3 regions. HTBI primers were used for first-round RT-PCR of the TCR CDR3. One entry per CDR3 protein, called by TCRdb with MiXCR from the multiplex PCR reads. The table includes a few hundred thousand distinct CDR3 sequences, about 43% detected once. Sequencing was done on a sample of peripheral blood or thyroid tissue (not recorded which). The chain carries TRBV7-2 and TRBJ2-7; TRBD2 aligns across 8 bases. This clonotype originated in a woman under 30 with Graves' hyperthyroidism. As DNA, the CDR3 is TGTGCCAGCAGCCCCCTGGTGAGCGGGAGTGCTGTGCAGTACTTC. Its protein product is CASSPLVSGSAVQYF.